This TCR beta chain was retrieved from a study of graft-versus-host responses after intestinal transplantation. The CDR3 spans 16 residues. Germline V gene data show CDR1 as SGHAT and CDR2 as FQNNGV. V lost 1 base, J lost 0 bases, and 10 bases lay in between. This table comes from immunoSEQ multiplex PCR, and its TCRdb copy is limited to in-frame clones, with some not included. Of 35,000 to 45,000 clones in the sample, 90% to 95% were seen once. The sequencing here drew on PBMCs, taken 734 days after intestinal transplantation. The V call is TRBV11-2, the J call TRBJ1-3; tentatively, D is TRBD1 (5 bases). The TCR comes from a human patient who received an intestinal transplant, so some T cells may come from the graft donor. In DNA, the CDR3 is TGTGCCAGCAGCTTAGGGGACGTCCTCTCTGGAAACACCATATATTTT. Its translation: CASSLGDVLSGNTIYF. The full variable domain, rest sourced from reference TRBV11-2 and TRBJ1-3, is EAGVAQSPRYKIIEKRQSVAFWCNPISGHATLYWYQQILGQGPKLLIQFQNNGVVDDSQLPKDRFSAERLKGVDSTLKIQPAKLEDSAVYLCASSLGDVLSGNTIYFGEGSWLTVV.